A single sample is the source of the 10 T cell receptor beta chains below, sequenced in a study of OX40 agonist ivuxolimab in advanced cancers. TCRdb's copy holds only in-frame clones and misses some; the assay was immunoSEQ multiplex PCR. The repertoire consists of about 73,000 clones, with about 87% occurring once and the leading ten covering approximately 0.5%. The source was CD4+ or CD8+ T cells sorted from blood, collected in a trial of the OX40 agonist ivuxolimab. These receptors came from an adult with an advanced solid tumor such as melanoma, head and neck, liver or kidney cancer.

The chain combines TRBV6-5 with TRBJ2-3, with TRBD1 identical over 10 bases. Unmatched junction bases numbered 4, after V lost 6 bases and J lost 1 base. CDR3 length equals 15 residues. In germline, CDR1 is MNHEY, CDR2 SVGAGI. CDR3 in DNA: TGTGCCAGCAGCATTGGGACAGGGGGCACAGATACGCAGTATTTT. It yields the protein CASSIGTGGTDTQYF.

V usage is TRBV2 and J usage is TRBJ2-2; 11 bases match TRBD2. V was pared by 6 bases and J by 6 bases, with 9 bases of the junction left unmatched. The CDR3 loop spans 16 amino acids. CDR1 is SNHLY, CDR2 FYNNEI, per germline. In DNA, the CDR3 is TGTGCCAGCAGCGATAGCGGGAGGGCGGGGTCCGGGGAGCTGTTTTTT. Translating it yields CASSDSGRAGSGELFF.

This clone was counted only a few times. CDR3 sequence (DNA): TGTGCCAGCGGACCAGTCCTTGGCTCTGAAGCTTTCTTT. It is translated as CASGPVLGSEAFF. V gene TRBV27 combines with J gene TRBJ1-1; D ambiguous. Looked up from germline, CDR1 is MNHEY and CDR2 is SMNVEV (reference sequence). With 8 bases removed from V and 6 bases from J, the gap between germline ends came to 16 bases. The CDR3 has 13 amino acids.

The chain recombines TRBV29-1 with TRBJ2-2; D remains unclear. The germline V gene has CDR1 SQVTM and CDR2 ANQGSEA. The CDR3 has 12 residues. The CDR3, as DNA: TGCACCCTGGGAAGGTCGGCCGGGGAGCTGTTTTTT. This translates into CTLGRSAGELFF.

The chain uses TRBV10-3 and TRBJ2-1, with D possibly TRBD1 on 6 matching bases. Germline V gene data show CDR1 as ENHRY and CDR2 as SYGVKD. The CDR3 is 17 residues long. Between the trimmed V and J ends, which lost 5 bases and 2 bases, there was a span of 19 bases. CDR3 sequence: CAISRFPTDSTYNEQFF. The DNA of the CDR3 is TGTGCCATCAGTCGCTTCCCTACGGACAGTACCTACAATGAGCAGTTCTTC.

The CDR3 sequence: CSVALSEAGAYNEQFF. The CDR3 DNA reads TGCAGCGTTGCCCTCAGCGAGGCGGGTGCCTACAATGAGCAGTTCTTC. This rearrangement joins TRBV29-1 to TRBJ2-1; D is perhaps TRBD2 (5 bases). Per germline, CDR1 SQVTM and CDR2 ANQGSEA. V lost 4 bases and J 2 bases, leaving 18 bases between the germline ends. The CDR3 has 16 residues.

The chain has TRBV5-1 and TRBJ2-5; 7 nucleotides line up with TRBD1. Germline CDR1 and CDR2: SGHRS and YFSETQ. The CDR3 runs 13 residues. V lost 0 bases to trimming and J lost 5 bases; unmatched junction nucleotides: 1. Written as DNA, the CDR3 is TGCGCCAGCAGCTTGGCCAGGGGGGAGACCCAGTACTTC. This translates into CASSLARGETQYF.

The genes are TRBV7-8 and TRBJ2-7, with TRBD1 matching 9 bases. The V segment lost 0 bases and the J segment 2 bases; nucleotides outside the gene matches: 2. Germline-derived CDR1 and CDR2 are SGHVS and FQNEAQ. The CDR3 extends over 15 amino acids. In nucleotides, the CDR3 is TGTGCCAGCAGCTTAGCGGGACAGGGAGCCTACGAGCAGTACTTC. Its protein is CASSLAGQGAYEQYF.

This clone appeared a single time. The rearrangement joins TRBV7-8 to TRBJ2-2; 7 bases align to TRBD2. From germline, CDR1 is SGHVS and CDR2 FQNEAQ. Unmatched junction bases numbered 10, after V lost 1 base and J lost 8 bases. This CDR3 contains 16 residues. The CDR3 is CASSLVSSGPFGELFF. DNA for the CDR3: TGTGCCAGCAGCTTAGTGTCTAGCGGCCCGTTTGGGGAGCTGTTTTTT. Variable domain in full (rest from reference TRBV7-8 and TRBJ2-2): GAGVSQSPRYKVAKRGQDVALRCDPISGHVSLFWYQQALGQGPEFLTYFQNEAQLDKSGLPSDRFFAERPEGSVSTLKIQRTQQEDSAVYLCASSLVSSGPFGELFFGEGSRLTVL.

The chain carries TRBV5-1 and TRBJ2-3; D is unclear. This CDR3 is 12 amino acids long. Deletions cut 7 bases from V and 3 bases from J, with 9 bases between. CDR1 and CDR2 from the germline V gene are SGHRS and YFSETQ. CDR3 protein: CASSQETDTQYF. The DNA for the CDR3 is TGCGCCAGCTCCCAAGAAACAGATACGCAGTATTTT.